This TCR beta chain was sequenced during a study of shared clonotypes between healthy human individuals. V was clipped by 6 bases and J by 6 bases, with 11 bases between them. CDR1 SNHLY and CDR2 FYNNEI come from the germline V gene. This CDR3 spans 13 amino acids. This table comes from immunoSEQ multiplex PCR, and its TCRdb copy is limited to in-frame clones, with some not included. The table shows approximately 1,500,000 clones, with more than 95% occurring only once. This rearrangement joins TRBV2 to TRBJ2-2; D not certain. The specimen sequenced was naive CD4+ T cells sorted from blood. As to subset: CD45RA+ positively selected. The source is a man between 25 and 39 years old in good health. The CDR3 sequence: CASSLDMAGELFF. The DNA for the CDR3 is TGTGCCAGCAGCCTTGACATGGCCGGGGAGCTGTTTTTT. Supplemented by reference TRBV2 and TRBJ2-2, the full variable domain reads EPEVTQTPSHQVTQMGQEVILRCVPISNHLYFYWYRQILGQKVEFLVSFYNNEISEKSEIFDDQFSVERPDGSNFTLKIRSTKLEDSAMYFCASSLDMAGELFFGEGSRLTVL.